This T cell receptor beta chain appears in the sequencing data of a study of blood T cell repertoires in COVID-19. Germline assignment: CDR1 KGHSH and CDR2 LQKENI. Trimming left V 8 bases short and J 0 bases short, with 8 bases between. The CDR3 is 13 residues long. The data were produced by immunoSEQ multiplex PCR, yet TCRdb's version contains in-frame clones alone and is incomplete. The sample lists approximately 380,000 clones, just over 90% occurring once. Input material: PBMCs or T cells enriched from blood (not recorded which). This chain links TRBV18 with TRBJ1-3; no firm D call. This sequence originates from a woman aged 35 to 49 who had been exposed to COVID-19. CDR3 region: CASREVSGNTIYF. CDR3 coding DNA: TGTGCCAGCCGCGAAGTCTCTGGAAACACCATATATTTT.